The 14 T cell receptor beta chains in this list originate from one sample, sequenced in a study of cytomegalovirus exposure and HLA in healthy donors. 13 Jbeta primers and 60 Vbeta primers were used for the PCR. Profiled with immunoSEQ multiplex PCR; TCRdb holds only in-frame clones, not every one. Its clone listing holds some 84,000 clones. The specimen sequenced was PBMCs. Receptor source: a middle-aged man in good health and CMV-seronegative.

This rearrangement joins TRBV10-3 to TRBJ1-6; 7 positions agree with TRBD1. V lost 10 bases and J lost 9; bases outside the gene matches: 9. The CDR3 has 13 residues. Germline values: CDR1 ENHRY, CDR2 SYGVKD. The CDR3 DNA reads as TGTGCCACCAGGGGGGGGAGTGGTTCACCCCTCCACTTT. Translating gives CATRGGSGSPLHF.

The gene calls are TRBV7-9 and TRBJ2-7, with a possible D match to TRBD1 (5 bases). Trimming took 11 bases from V and 0 from J, leaving 11 bases between them. There are 12 residues in the CDR3. Looked up from germline, CDR1 is SEHNR and CDR2 is FQNEAQ (reference sequence). CDR3 in DNA: TGTGCCGGAACAGGAAGCTCCTACGAGCAGTACTTC. The encoded protein is CAGTGSSYEQYF.

V usage is TRBV6-5 and J usage is TRBJ2-1; 7 bases are shared with TRBD2. The CDR3 runs 14 residues. Germline V gives CDR1 MNHEY, CDR2 SVGAGI. V was clipped by 2 bases and J by 7 bases; unmatched bases: 5. The DNA of the CDR3 is TGTGCCAGCAGTTACGTCGGCGGGGGTAATGAGCAGTTCTTC. Its translation: CASSYVGGGNEQFF.

The rearrangement links TRBV5-1 to TRBJ2-5, with D maybe TRBD1 (6 bases). V was clipped by 1 base and J by 2 bases, with 12 bases between them. The CDR3 covers 15 residues. CDR1 SGHRS and CDR2 YFSETQ come from the germline V gene. The CDR3 sequence: CASSLWGQMQETQYF. CDR3 sequence (DNA): TGCGCCAGCAGCTTGTGGGGACAAATGCAAGAGACCCAGTACTTC.

The chain employs TRBV27 and TRBJ1-2, with TRBD1 identical over 11 bases. V was pared by 6 bases and J by 8 bases, with 2 bases of the junction left unmatched. From germline, CDR1 is MNHEY and CDR2 SMNVEV (reference sequence). The CDR3 runs 12 residues. The CDR3 is CASRGQGVGYTF. The DNA for the CDR3 is TGTGCCAGCAGGGGACAGGGGGTCGGCTACACCTTC.

The chain employs TRBV10-3 and TRBJ2-2; 13 nucleotides align to TRBD2. Losses at the gene ends were 10 bases for V and 4 bases for J; bases not matched to a gene: 3. The CDR3 extends over 14 amino acids. Germline V gene data show CDR1 as ENHRY and CDR2 as SYGVKD. CDR3 residues: CATRTSGGTGELFF. The DNA for the CDR3 is TGTGCCACCCGGACTAGCGGGGGCACCGGGGAGCTGTTTTTT.

The chain has TRBV5-1 and TRBJ2-3; D unclear. Trimming pared 0 bases from V and 8 bases from J, leaving 7 bases between. CDR1 SGHRS and CDR2 YFSETQ come from the germline V gene. This CDR3 region has 12 residues. CDR3 amino acids: CASSLVGGTQYF. CDR3 in DNA: TGCGCCAGCAGCTTGGTTGGCGGTACGCAGTATTTT.

This chain joins TRBV5-1 and TRBJ1-2; no firm D call. CDR3 length: 13 amino acids. V lost 4 bases, J lost 6 bases, and 13 bases lay in between. The germline V gene has CDR1 SGHRS and CDR2 YFSETQ. As DNA, the CDR3 is TGCGCCAGCAGCCCGCGGTTGCTCGATGGCTACACCTTC. Protein: CASSPRLLDGYTF.

The gene calls are TRBV6-5 and TRBJ1-1, with 7 bases matching TRBD1. The CDR3 covers 11 residues. Losses at the gene ends were 6 bases for V and 10 bases for J; bases not matched to a gene: 5. CDR1 MNHEY and CDR2 SVGAGI come from the germline V gene. CDR3 sequence: CASRMTGRAFF. CDR3 sequence (DNA): TGTGCCAGCAGGATGACAGGGAGAGCTTTCTTT.

V and J are TRBV4-1 and TRBJ2-6, with TRBD1 matching 7 bases. This CDR3 has 18 amino acids. Germline values: CDR1 MGHRA, CDR2 YSYEKL. V lost 4 bases, J lost 2 bases, and 11 bases stayed unmatched. CDR3 region: CASSLGEQGLTGANVLTF. CDR3 nucleotides: TGCGCCAGCAGCCTGGGGGAACAGGGGTTGACTGGGGCCAACGTCCTGACTTTC.

J is TRBJ1-2 and V is TRBV10-3, with D uncertain. V was trimmed by 0 bases and J by 0 bases, leaving 8 bases between them. Germline values: CDR1 ENHRY, CDR2 SYGVKD. CDR3 size: 15 residues. CDR3 sequence reads: CAISESRETNYGYTF. The CDR3 bases are TGTGCCATCAGTGAGTCGAGGGAAACTAACTATGGCTACACCTTC.

The chain couples TRBV29-1 to TRBJ2-7; tentatively, D is TRBD1 (5 bases). The germline gives CDR1 SQVTM, CDR2 ANQGSEA. V dropped 6 bases and J dropped 2 bases, with 17 bases sitting between them. The CDR3 is 14 amino acids. CDR3 in amino acids: CSVVTGEPAYEQYF. DNA for the CDR3: TGCAGCGTGGTAACAGGCGAACCCGCCTACGAGCAGTACTTC.

The J gene is TRBJ1-2, the V gene TRBV7-2; the D gene is possibly TRBD1 (6 bases). Trimming took off 1 base at V and 7 bases at J, with 25 bases between the two ends. Germline V gene lookup returns CDR1 SGHTA and CDR2 FQGNSA. The CDR3 contains 18 residues. The CDR3 spells CASSLEGPPGGLHSGYTF. The CDR3, as DNA: TGTGCCAGCAGCTTAGAGGGCCCTCCGGGGGGGCTACATAGTGGCTACACCTTC.

On this clone itself: Different DNA sequences within this sample yield the same CDR3. The rearrangement links TRBV5-4 to TRBJ2-7; tentatively, D is TRBD1 (6 bases). Per germline, CDR1 SGHNT and CDR2 YYREEE (reference sequence). This CDR3 has 13 residues. V lost 1 base and J lost 2, with 7 bases in between. The CDR3 DNA is TGTGCCAGCAGCTTGCAGGGGACCTACGAGCAGTACTTC. It yields the protein CASSLQGTYEQYF. Filled out from reference TRBV5-4 and TRBJ2-7, the complete variable domain reads ETGVTQSPTHLIKTRGQQVTLRCSSQSGHNTVSWYQQALGQGPQFIFQYYREEENGRGNFPPRFSGLQFPNYSSELNVNALELDDSALYLCASSLQGTYEQYFGPGTRLTVT.